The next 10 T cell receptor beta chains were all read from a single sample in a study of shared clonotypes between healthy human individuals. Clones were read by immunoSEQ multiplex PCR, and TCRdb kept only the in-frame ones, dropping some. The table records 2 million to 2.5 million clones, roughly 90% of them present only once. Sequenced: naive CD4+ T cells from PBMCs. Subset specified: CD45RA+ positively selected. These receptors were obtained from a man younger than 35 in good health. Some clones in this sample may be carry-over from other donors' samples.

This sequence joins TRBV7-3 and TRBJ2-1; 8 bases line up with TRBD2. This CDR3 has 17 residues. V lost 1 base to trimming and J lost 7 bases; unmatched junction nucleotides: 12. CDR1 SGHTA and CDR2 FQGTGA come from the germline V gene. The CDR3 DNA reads TGTGCCAGCAGCTTAATTCCCCCCGGGGTAGCGGGAAATGAGCAGTTCTTC. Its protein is CASSLIPPGVAGNEQFF. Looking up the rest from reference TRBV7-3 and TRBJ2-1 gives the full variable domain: GAGVSQTPSNKVTEKGKYVELRCDPISGHTALYWYRQSLGQGPEFLIYFQGTGAADDSGLPNDRFFAVRPEGSVSTLKIQRTERGDSAVYLCASSLIPPGVAGNEQFFGPGTRLTVL.

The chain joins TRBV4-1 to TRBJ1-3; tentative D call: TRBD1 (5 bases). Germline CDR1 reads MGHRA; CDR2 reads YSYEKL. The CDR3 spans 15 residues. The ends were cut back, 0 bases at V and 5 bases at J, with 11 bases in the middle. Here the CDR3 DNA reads TGCGCCAGCAGCCAAGAGGCCAGGGACCGAAACACCATATATTTT. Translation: CASSQEARDRNTIYF.

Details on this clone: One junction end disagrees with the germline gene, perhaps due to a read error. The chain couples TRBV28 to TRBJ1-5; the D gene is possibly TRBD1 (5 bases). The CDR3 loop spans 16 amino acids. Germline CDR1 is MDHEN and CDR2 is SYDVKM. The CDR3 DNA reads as TGTGCCAGCAGCTTATTCCTAAGAGGGGCAGGTCAGCCCCAGCATTTT. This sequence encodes CASSLFLRGAGQPQHF.

CDR3 amino acids: CSVTIGGGGYTF. The CDR3 bases are TGCAGCGTTACCATCGGGGGGGGTGGCTACACCTTC. This chain links TRBV29-1 with TRBJ1-2; TRBD1 is a possible D gene (5 bases). Germline lookup yields CDR1 SQVTM and CDR2 ANQGSEA. The CDR3 has 12 amino acids. V lost 5 bases to trimming and J lost 7 bases, with 14 bases between them.

The CDR3 region is CASSRPTRGPIGETQYF. The CDR3 DNA sequence: TGCGCCAGCAGCCGCCCTACCAGGGGGCCCATTGGAGAGACCCAGTACTTC. V gene TRBV4-1 combines with J gene TRBJ2-5; TRBD1 matches at 8 bases. The CDR3 has 17 residues. J was trimmed by 4 bases and V by 4 bases; bases with no gene match: 14. The germline V gene has CDR1 MGHRA and CDR2 YSYEKL.

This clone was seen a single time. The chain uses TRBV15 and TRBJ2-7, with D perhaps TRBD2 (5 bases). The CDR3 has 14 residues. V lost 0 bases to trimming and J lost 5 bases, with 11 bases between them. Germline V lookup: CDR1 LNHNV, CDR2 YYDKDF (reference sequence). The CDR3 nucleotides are TGTGCCACCAGCAGAGAAGTCACAGCGGACGAGCAGTACTTC. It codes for CATSREVTADEQYF. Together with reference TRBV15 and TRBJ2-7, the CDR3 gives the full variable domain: DAMVIQNPRYQVTQFGKPVTLSCSQTLNHNVMYWYQQKSSQAPKLLFHYYDKDFNNEADTPDNFQSRRPNTSFCFLDIRSPGLGDTAMYLCATSREVTADEQYFGPGTRLTVT.

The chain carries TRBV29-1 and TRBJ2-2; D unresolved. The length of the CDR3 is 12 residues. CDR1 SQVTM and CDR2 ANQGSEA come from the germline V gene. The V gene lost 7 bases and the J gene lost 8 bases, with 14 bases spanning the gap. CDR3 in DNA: TGCAGCGCCGCCCCCCCGCTGGGGGAGCTGTTTTTT. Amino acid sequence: CSAAPPLGELFF.

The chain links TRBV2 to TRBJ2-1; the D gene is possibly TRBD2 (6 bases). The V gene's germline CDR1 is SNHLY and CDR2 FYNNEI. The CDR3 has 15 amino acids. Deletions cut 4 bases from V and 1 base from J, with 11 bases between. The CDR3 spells CASSVSGASYNEQFF. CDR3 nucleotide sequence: TGTGCCAGCAGTGTATCGGGAGCGTCCTACAATGAGCAGTTCTTC.

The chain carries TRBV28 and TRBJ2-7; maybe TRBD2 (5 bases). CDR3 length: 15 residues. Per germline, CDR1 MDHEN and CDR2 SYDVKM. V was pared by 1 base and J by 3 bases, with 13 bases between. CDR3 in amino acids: CASSLFPGSSYEQYF. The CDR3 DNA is TGTGCCAGCAGTTTATTTCCGGGAAGCAGCTACGAGCAGTACTTC.

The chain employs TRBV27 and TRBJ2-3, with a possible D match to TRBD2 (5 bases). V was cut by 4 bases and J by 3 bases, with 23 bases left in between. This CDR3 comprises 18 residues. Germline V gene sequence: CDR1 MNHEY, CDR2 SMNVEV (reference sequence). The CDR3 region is CASSSQPDRPGVTDTQYF. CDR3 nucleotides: TGTGCCAGCAGTTCCCAACCGGATCGTCCCGGGGTAACAGATACGCAGTATTTT.